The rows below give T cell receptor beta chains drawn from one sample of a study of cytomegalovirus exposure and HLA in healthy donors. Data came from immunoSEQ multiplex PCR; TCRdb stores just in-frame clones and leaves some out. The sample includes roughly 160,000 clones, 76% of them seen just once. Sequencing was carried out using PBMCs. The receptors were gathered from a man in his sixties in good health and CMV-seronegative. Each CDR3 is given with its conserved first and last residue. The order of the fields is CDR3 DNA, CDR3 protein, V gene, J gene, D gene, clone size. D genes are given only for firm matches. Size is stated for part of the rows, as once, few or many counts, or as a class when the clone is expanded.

TGTGCCACCAGCAGACGCCTCCTAGGATCTGGCACCGGGGAGCTGTTTTTT	CATSRRLLGSGTGELFF	TRBV15	TRBJ2-2	NA	few
TGTGCCAGCAGTTCACATCCCGGGACTAGCCCATACGAGCAGTACTTC	CASSSHPGTSPYEQYF	TRBV27	TRBJ2-7	TRBD2	NA
TGTGCCAGCAGTCCAGGGTACCGGAGGGGCTATGGCTACACCTTC	CASSPGYRRGYGYTF	TRBV27	TRBJ1-2	NA	NA
TGTGCCAGCAGCCTAGTCGTATACGATGAGCAGTTCTTC	CASSLVVYDEQFF	TRBV7-3	TRBJ2-1	NA	NA
TGTGCCACCAGCAGAGACCGGGGACATTGGTACGAGCAGTACTTC	CATSRDRGHWYEQYF	TRBV15	TRBJ2-7	NA	NA
TGTGCCTGGAGTGTACCCGGGATGAACTATGGCTACACCTTC	CAWSVPGMNYGYTF	TRBV30	TRBJ1-2	NA	NA
TGTGCCAGCAAGGAGGGCTATGGCTACACCTTC	CASKEGYGYTF	TRBV28	TRBJ1-2	NA	few
TGTGCCATCAGTGAGTCCGGGAATGGCTACACCTTC	CAISESGNGYTF	TRBV10-3	TRBJ1-2	NA	NA
TGCAGCGTTGGCGTGGCAGGGTCTGAAAAACTGTTTTTT	CSVGVAGSEKLFF	TRBV29-1	TRBJ1-4	NA	NA
TGCGCCAGCAGCTTGCCAGAATCTAGCGGGCCCCAAGAGACCCAGTACTTC	CASSLPESSGPQETQYF	TRBV5-1	TRBJ2-5	TRBD2	NA
TGTGCCAGCAGCGACAGGGCAATATCCGCCTACGAGCAGTACTTC	CASSDRAISAYEQYF	TRBV25-1	TRBJ2-7	TRBD1	NA
TGTGCCAGCAGCCCGATGACAACAGATACGCAGTATTTT	CASSPMTTDTQYF	TRBV7-8	TRBJ2-3	NA	NA
TGTGCCAGCAGTTATACCGGGACTAGCGGGTATACGCAGTATTTT	CASSYTGTSGYTQYF	TRBV6-5	TRBJ2-3	TRBD2	NA
TGTGCCAGCAGCGTGGGTGGAGCAAGTGAGCAGTTCTTC	CASSVGGASEQFF	TRBV9	TRBJ2-1	NA	NA
TGTGCCAGCTCACCACGGGACTCATCCTACGAGCAGTACTTC	CASSPRDSSYEQYF	TRBV18	TRBJ2-7	NA	NA
TGTGCCAGTAGCCCGGGGACAGAATACTATGGCTACACCTTC	CASSPGTEYYGYTF	TRBV19	TRBJ1-2	TRBD1	NA
TGTGCCAGCTCACCAAGGGTCGTAGCCACAGGGGGTTTATACGAGCAGTACTTC	CASSPRVVATGGLYEQYF	TRBV18	TRBJ2-7	TRBD1	NA
TGCGACAGCAGTGGACAGGGAGGAGATACGCAGTATTTT	CDSSGQGGDTQYF	TRBV10-1	TRBJ2-3	TRBD1	NA
TGTGCCAGCTGCGTAGGGGGGGGATTCACCTACAATGAGCAGTTCTTC	CASCVGGGFTYNEQFF	TRBV28	TRBJ2-1	NA	once
TGCAGCGTTTTAGAGGGGGCGGCGGGCGGGGAGCTGTTTTTT	CSVLEGAAGGELFF	TRBV29-1	TRBJ2-2	TRBD1	NA
TGTGCCAGCAGCGCTCAGGGGGCGGCACTGTTTTTT	CASSAQGAALFF	TRBV7-9	TRBJ1-4	TRBD1	few
TGTGCCAGCAGCGGACCGGGACAGACTTACAATGAGCAGTTCTTC	CASSGPGQTYNEQFF	TRBV9	TRBJ2-1	TRBD1	NA
TGTGCCAGTAATCACCCGGGACTAGCGGGGCAAGAGACCCAGTACTTC	CASNHPGLAGQETQYF	TRBV19	TRBJ2-5	TRBD2	NA
TGTGCCAGCAGCACAGGAGGGGCCCCCATCGAGCAGTACTTC	CASSTGGAPIEQYF	TRBV28	TRBJ2-7	NA	NA
TGCGCCAGCAGCCCCGTGGGGGCTTGGGCCCCCGGGGAGCTGTTTTTT	CASSPVGAWAPGELFF	TRBV5-1	TRBJ2-2	NA	NA
TGTGCCAGCAGTGAAGCCGTGGGCGCGCAGTATTTT	CASSEAVGAQYF	TRBV6-1	TRBJ2-3	NA	few
TGTGCCAGCAGTGACCCTGGACAGTTACTCTCTGGGGCCAACGTCCTGACTTTC	CASSDPGQLLSGANVLTF	TRBV2	TRBJ2-6	NA	NA
TGTGCCAGCAGCTTGGGGGGACAGGGTGGCACCGGGGAGCTGTTTTTT	CASSLGGQGGTGELFF	TRBV5-4	TRBJ2-2	TRBD1	NA
TGCGCCAGCAGCCAAGATACGGGGGGAAACACCGGGGAGCTGTTTTTT	CASSQDTGGNTGELFF	TRBV4-3	TRBJ2-2	TRBD2	NA
TGTGCTAGTGTCGGGGGGCAAGGAGATACGCAGTATTTT	CASVGGQGDTQYF	TRBV12-5	TRBJ2-3	NA	NA
TGTGCCTGGGGCTCAGGGAATTCACCCCTCCACTTT	CAWGSGNSPLHF	TRBV30	TRBJ1-6	NA	NA
TGTGCCAGTAGCCTCGCGGAGACCCAGTACTTC	CASSLAETQYF	TRBV19	TRBJ2-5	NA	once
TGTGCCAGCAGTTTATTAGGACTAGCGGGCTCCTACGAGCAGTACTTC	CASSLLGLAGSYEQYF	TRBV27	TRBJ2-7	TRBD2	NA
TGTGCCAGTACATTCGGGCCCGGGACAGGGAATGAAAAACTGTTTTTT	CASTFGPGTGNEKLFF	TRBV19	TRBJ1-4	TRBD1	NA
TGCGCCAGCAGCTTAGATTTTGCTGACTTTTCCCAGCAGTACTTC	CASSLDFADFSQQYF	TRBV5-1	TRBJ2-7	NA	NA
TGCGCCAGCAGATTGGAACAGGGCTTGTATGGCTACACCTTC	CASRLEQGLYGYTF	TRBV5-1	TRBJ1-2	NA	NA
TGCGCCAGCAGCCAAGAGGGGAGGGAGACCCAGTACTTC	CASSQEGRETQYF	TRBV4-3	TRBJ2-5	NA	NA
TGTGCCAGCAGCGTAGGCGGGACAGGTGAAGCTTTCTTT	CASSVGGTGEAFF	TRBV9	TRBJ1-1	TRBD1	NA